The clone carrying this T cell receptor beta chain was seen a few times. The antigen is undetermined. Expressed TCRB transcripts were sequenced after all isolated RNA was converted to cDNA. The protocol was immunoSEQ multiplex PCR, while the TCRdb copy is restricted to in-frame clones and leaves out a portion. The sample lists about 150,000 clones; 8.5% to 14% were seen once. These data come from a study of beta chain features in type 1 diabetes. Findings of the study overall: There was a possibility that cDNA sequencing over-represented cells with high TCR expression. Relative to healthy donors, patients appeared to have naive, central memory and Treg TCRB repertoires that were more similar.

Between the trimmed V and J ends, which lost 2 bases and 10 bases, there was a span of 17 bases. Germline V gives CDR1 SQVTM, CDR2 ANQGSEA. The CDR3 extends over 13 amino acids. This chain links TRBV29-1 with TRBJ1-1; the D gene is possibly TRBD1 (6 bases). Specimen: central memory CD4+ T cells from blood. This clonotype originated in a man aged 18 to 29 in good health. This chain's CDR3 is CSVEKGQGSTAFF. The CDR3 nucleotides are TGCAGCGTTGAAAAAGGGCAGGGGTCAACAGCTTTCTTT.